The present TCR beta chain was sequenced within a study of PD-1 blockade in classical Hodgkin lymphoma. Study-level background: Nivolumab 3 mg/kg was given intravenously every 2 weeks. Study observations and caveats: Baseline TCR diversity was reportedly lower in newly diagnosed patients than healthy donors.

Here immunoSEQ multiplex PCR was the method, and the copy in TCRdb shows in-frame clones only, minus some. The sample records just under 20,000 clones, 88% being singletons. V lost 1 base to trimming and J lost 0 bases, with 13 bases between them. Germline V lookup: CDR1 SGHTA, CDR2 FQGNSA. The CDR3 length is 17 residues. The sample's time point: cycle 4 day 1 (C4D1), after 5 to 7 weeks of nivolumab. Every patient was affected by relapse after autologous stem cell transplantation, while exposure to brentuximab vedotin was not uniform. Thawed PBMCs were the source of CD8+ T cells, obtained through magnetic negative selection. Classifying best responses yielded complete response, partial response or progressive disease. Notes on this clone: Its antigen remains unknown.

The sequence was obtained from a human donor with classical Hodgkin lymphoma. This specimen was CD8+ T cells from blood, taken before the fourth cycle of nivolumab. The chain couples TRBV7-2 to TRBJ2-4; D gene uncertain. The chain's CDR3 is CASSLVPQILAKNIQYF. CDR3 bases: TGTGCCAGCAGCTTAGTTCCCCAGATCCTAGCCAAAAACATTCAGTACTTC.